A selection of T cell receptor beta chains follows, all from one sample in a study of OX40 agonist ivuxolimab in advanced cancers. Method: immunoSEQ multiplex PCR; TCRdb's copy keeps in-frame clones and lacks some. The table includes over 45,000 clones, 84% detected once. The input for sequencing was CD4+ or CD8+ T cells sorted from blood, taken in a trial of the OX40 agonist ivuxolimab. Source of these receptors: an adult with an advanced solid tumor such as melanoma, head and neck, liver or kidney cancer. The CDR3 runs from the conserved cysteine through the conserved F or W. The D gene is left open where the match is weak. For some rows the clone size is stated as once, few or many, or as a class when expanded; others skip it.

-	TRBV7-2	-	TRBJ1-2	CASNILVRGYGYTF	TGTGCCAGCAACATTCTAGTCCGGGGGTATGGCTACACCTTC
-	TRBV28	TRBD1	TRBJ2-7	CASRPLGQGAIGEQYF	TGTGCCAGCAGGCCCCTCGGACAGGGAGCGATCGGCGAGCAGTACTTC
-	TRBV4-3	-	TRBJ1-2	CASSQEVGGHLGGNYGYTF	TGCGCCAGCAGCCAAGAGGTTGGAGGACACCTTGGGGGGAACTATGGCTACACCTTC
-	TRBV30	TRBD1	TRBJ1-1	CAWSLHRGLIRDTEAFF	TGTGCCTGGAGTCTACACAGGGGACTTATACGGGACACTGAAGCTTTCTTT
few	TRBV7-2	TRBD2	TRBJ2-7	CASSLSGGIRYEQYF	TGTGCCAGCAGCTTAAGCGGGGGGATCCGCTACGAGCAGTACTTC
-	TRBV7-2	TRBD2	TRBJ2-7	CASSLGRLAVTSYEQYF	TGTGCCAGCAGCTTGGGGAGACTAGCGGTGACCTCCTACGAGCAGTACTTC
-	TRBV13	TRBD2	TRBJ2-5	CASSPWIAGGEETQYF	TGTGCCAGCAGCCCCTGGATAGCGGGGGGTGAAGAGACCCAGTACTTC
-	TRBV14	-	TRBJ2-7	CASSQGFRVEQYF	TGTGCCAGCAGCCAAGGATTCAGGGTCGAGCAGTACTTC
-	TRBV7-2	TRBD1	TRBJ1-4	CASSFGGTGVEKLFF	TGTGCCAGCAGCTTTGGGGGGACAGGGGTGGAAAAACTGTTTTTT
-	TRBV10-3	-	TRBJ2-7	CAITISGTQSYEQYF	TGTGCCATCACCATCAGCGGCACGCAGTCCTACGAGCAGTACTTC
-	TRBV11-2	TRBD2	TRBJ2-5	CASSARLADLRETQYF	TGTGCCAGCAGCGCGCGACTAGCGGACCTCCGGGAGACCCAGTACTTC
-	TRBV5-4	TRBD2	TRBJ2-1	CASSVTSGGYNEQFF	TGTGCCAGCAGCGTAACTAGCGGGGGATACAATGAGCAGTTCTTC
-	TRBV7-3	TRBD1	TRBJ2-3	CASSRDRAPDTQYF	TGTGCCAGCAGCAGGGACAGGGCTCCAGATACGCAGTATTTT